The 27 T cell receptor beta chains in this list originate from one sample, sequenced in a study of blood T cell repertoires in COVID-19. Sequencing used immunoSEQ multiplex PCR; TCRdb keeps in-frame clones, though not all of them. The profile covers about 340,000 clones, with 87% appearing a single time and over 6% taken by the ten largest. Sequenced sample: peripheral blood. Source of these receptors: a woman aged 45-59 years with COVID-19, enrolled during active disease.

The chain has TRBV25-1 and TRBJ1-4; TRBD1 aligns across 8 bases. The CDR3 consists of 16 residues. The V and J ends lost 6 bases and 7 bases, in that order; junction bases with no gene match: 13. The germline gives CDR1 MGHDK, CDR2 SYGVNS. The CDR3 loop reads CASRKDTGGRSEKLFF. DNA for the CDR3: TGTGCCAGCAGAAAGGATACAGGGGGAAGAAGTGAAAAACTGTTTTTT.

The chain uses TRBV30 and TRBJ2-3, with D perhaps TRBD2 (5 bases). The ends were cut back, 0 bases at V and 3 bases at J, with 10 bases in the middle. The germline CDR1 and CDR2 sequences are GTSNPN and SVGIG (reference sequence). The CDR3 spans 14 residues. In nucleotides, the CDR3 is TGTGCCTGGAGTGTTAGAGGCGGGACAGATACGCAGTATTTT. Amino acid sequence: CAWSVRGGTDTQYF.

The J gene is TRBJ2-3, the V gene TRBV5-8; tentatively, D is TRBD2 (6 bases). The CDR3 runs to 16 residues. The ends were cut back, 0 bases at V and 3 bases at J, with 14 bases in the middle. Germline V gene data show CDR1 as SGHTS and CDR2 as YDEGEE. The CDR3 sequence is CASSLGRGAVTDTQYF. The CDR3 DNA reads as TGTGCCAGCAGCTTGGGGAGGGGAGCGGTTACAGATACGCAGTATTTT.

The chain recombines TRBV3-1 (or the pseudogene TRBV3-2) with TRBJ1-1, with D uncertain. CDR3 length: 14 amino acids. Germline V gene lookup returns CDR1 LGHDT and CDR2 YNNKEL (reference sequence). Trimming removed 0 bases at V and 3 bases at J, with 8 bases between. CDR3 sequence (DNA): TGTGCCAGCAGCCAAGATCAATTGTACACTGAAGCTTTCTTT. This encodes CASSQDQLYTEAFF.

The V gene is TRBV7-2, the J gene TRBJ2-7; D remains ambiguous. V was cut by 4 bases and J by 2 bases, with 9 bases left in between. The germline V gene encodes CDR1 SGHTA and CDR2 FQGNSA. This CDR3 is 13 amino acids long. CDR3 sequence (DNA): TGTGCCAGCAGCTACTCTAGGACCTACGAGCAGTACTTC. Encoded protein: CASSYSRTYEQYF.

J is TRBJ1-1 and V is TRBV29-1; a possible D gene is TRBD1 (6 bases). Trimming took 3 bases from V and 8 from J, leaving 16 bases between them. This CDR3 is 13 amino acids long. Germline CDR1 and CDR2: SQVTM and ANQGSEA. The CDR3 DNA reads as TGCAGCGTTGAGACCAGGGGAGCTGCGGAAGCTTTCTTT. Encoded protein: CSVETRGAAEAFF.

The chain has TRBV7-2 and TRBJ2-3, with D possibly being TRBD1 (5 bases). The CDR3 length is 13 residues. V was shortened by 2 bases and J by 5 bases, with 8 bases between the two germline ends. CDR1 is SGHTA and CDR2 is FQGNSA in the germline V gene. The CDR3 is CASSLRRGDTQYF. DNA of the CDR3: TGTGCCAGCAGCTTACGAAGGGGAGATACGCAGTATTTT.

The gene calls are TRBV29-1 and TRBJ2-7, with 9 nucleotides matching TRBD1. Germline CDR1 reads SQVTM; CDR2 reads ANQGSEA. This CDR3 comprises 15 residues. V dropped 5 bases and J dropped 1; count of bases not matched to a gene: 9. Here the CDR3 DNA reads TGCAGCGTTTCGATGGACAGGGGCCATTCCTACGAGCAGTACTTC. Translating it yields CSVSMDRGHSYEQYF.

The rearrangement joins TRBV19 to TRBJ1-5; D perhaps matches TRBD1 (5 bases). Trimming shortened V by 9 bases and J by 1 base, and 19 bases separated the two germline ends. The CDR3 has 16 amino acids. CDR1 and CDR2 (germline): LNHDA, SQIVND (reference sequence). The CDR3 sequence: CASTGLEGYSNQPQHF. As DNA, the CDR3 is TGTGCCAGCACGGGCCTGGAGGGGTACAGCAATCAGCCCCAGCATTTT.

CDR3 sequence: CATSRDRPGREQYF. CDR3 DNA: TGTGCCACCAGCAGAGACAGGCCTGGTCGGGAGCAGTACTTC. The gene calls are TRBV15 and TRBJ2-7; no clear D gene. The CDR3 extends over 14 amino acids. The germline V gene encodes CDR1 LNHNV and CDR2 YYDKDF (reference sequence). V lost 0 bases and J lost 7, with 13 bases in between.

The rearrangement links TRBV5-1 to TRBJ2-4; the D is unclear. The germline V and J ends were trimmed by 0 bases and 0 bases, with 7 bases remaining between them. Germline lookup yields CDR1 SGHRS and CDR2 YFSETQ. The CDR3 has 15 residues. The CDR3, as DNA: TGCGCCAGCAGCTTGGGAGGATTAGCCAAAAACATTCAGTACTTC. Translated: CASSLGGLAKNIQYF.

The chain joins TRBV6-5 to TRBJ2-2; D call uncertain. The V and J ends lost 5 bases and 1 base respectively, with 8 bases between them. Germline V lookup: CDR1 MNHEY, CDR2 SVGAGI. The CDR3 runs to 14 residues. The CDR3 sequence is CASSRRRNTGELFF. The CDR3 nucleotides read TGTGCCAGCAGTCGGCGGAGGAACACCGGGGAGCTGTTTTTT.

The chain joins TRBV5-5 to TRBJ1-1; TRBD1 is a possible D gene (6 bases). V dropped 2 bases and J dropped 2 bases, with 10 bases sitting between them. This CDR3 comprises 14 residues. In germline, CDR1 is SGHKS, CDR2 YYEKEE (reference sequence). This chain's CDR3 is CASSFSGGNTEAFF. CDR3 nucleotides: TGTGCCAGCAGCTTTTCTGGGGGCAACACTGAAGCTTTCTTT. The full variable domain, rest sourced from reference TRBV5-5 and TRBJ1-1, is DAGVTQSPTHLIKTRGQQVTLRCSPISGHKSVSWYQQVLGQGPQFIFQYYEKEERGRGNFPDRFSARQFPNYSSELNVNALLLGDSALYLCASSFSGGNTEAFFGQGTRLTVV.

The chain is built from TRBV7-2 and TRBJ1-2; D is undetermined. CDR3 length equals 15 residues. Per the germline V gene, CDR1 is SGHTA and CDR2 is FQGNSA. Trimming stripped 4 bases from V and 7 bases from J, with 19 bases between. CDR3 DNA sequence: TGTGCCAGCAGCTCGACCCCGGGTCTCGAGGGTGGCTACACCTTC. Translating it yields CASSSTPGLEGGYTF.

The J gene is TRBJ2-7, the V gene TRBV30; TRBD1 might be the D (7 bases). V lost 5 bases and J 4 bases, leaving 18 bases between the germline ends. The germline V gene encodes CDR1 GTSNPN and CDR2 SVGIG (reference sequence). This CDR3 has 14 amino acids. The CDR3 DNA sequence: TGTGCCTGGGGAAGGCTCCAGGGGGGATACGAGCAGTACTTC. Protein sequence: CAWGRLQGGYEQYF.

The chain has TRBV7-2 and TRBJ2-7; the match to TRBD2 covers 12 bases. This CDR3 has 17 amino acids. After removal of 7 bases from V and 0 bases from J, the junction contained 10 bases not matched to a gene. The germline gives CDR1 SGHTA, CDR2 FQGNSA. This CDR3 reads CASTPGLAGRHSYEQYF. For the CDR3, the DNA is TGTGCCAGCACCCCGGGACTAGCGGGCCGTCACTCCTACGAGCAGTACTTC.

The chain couples TRBV5-1 to TRBJ1-5; 7 bases fit TRBD1. This CDR3 has 16 amino acids. Germline CDR1 reads SGHRS; CDR2 reads YFSETQ. Germline trimming cut 4 bases from V and 3 bases from J; bases unmatched to any gene: 10. CDR3 sequence reads: CASSPDPGQNNQPQHF. The CDR3 region has the DNA TGCGCCAGCAGCCCCGACCCGGGACAGAACAATCAGCCCCAGCATTTT.

This chain joins TRBV30 and TRBJ1-2; 7 bases line up with TRBD1. Looked up from germline, CDR1 is GTSNPN and CDR2 is SVGIG (reference sequence). This CDR3 has 14 amino acids. V gave up 0 bases and J gave up 5 bases; unmatched junction bases: 6. The CDR3 DNA follows: TGTGCCTGGAGTGTAGTCAGGGGGGAGTATGGCTACACCTTC. Translation gives CAWSVVRGEYGYTF. The variable domain in full, with the rest retrieved from reference TRBV30 and TRBJ1-2, is SQTIHQWPATLVQPVGSPLSLECTVEGTSNPNLYWYRQAAGRGLQLLFYSVGIGQISSEVPQNLSASRPQDRQFILSSKKLLLSDSGFYLCAWSVVRGEYGYTFGSGTRLTVV.

The V gene is TRBV5-1, the J gene TRBJ1-1; no definite D call. The CDR3 loop spans 12 amino acids. Trimming cost V 2 bases and J 5 bases, with 7 bases left between them. CDR1 and CDR2 (germline): SGHRS, YFSETQ. CDR3 protein: CASSFSGTEAFF. The DNA of the CDR3 is TGCGCCAGCAGCTTTTCGGGGACTGAAGCTTTCTTT.

The chain links TRBV19 to TRBJ1-2, with D maybe TRBD1 (6 bases). Per the germline V gene, CDR1 is LNHDA and CDR2 is SQIVND (reference sequence). Deletions cut 7 bases from V and 5 bases from J, with 14 bases between. There are 13 residues in the CDR3. The CDR3 sequence: CASNQGHSYGYTF. CDR3 DNA sequence: TGTGCCAGTAACCAGGGACACTCTTATGGCTACACCTTC. The entire variable domain, with the rest obtained from reference TRBV19 and TRBJ1-2, is as follows: DGGITQSPKYLFRKEGQNVTLSCEQNLNHDAMYWYRQDPGQGLRLIYYSQIVNDFQKGDIAEGYSVSREKKESFPLTVTSAQKNPTAFYLCASNQGHSYGYTFGSGTRLTVV.

The genes are TRBV29-1 and TRBJ1-2; TRBD1 is a possible D gene (6 bases). V lost 5 bases to trimming and J lost 4 bases, with 14 bases between them. Per the germline V gene, CDR1 is SQVTM and CDR2 is ANQGSEA. The CDR3 covers 13 residues. In DNA form, the CDR3 reads TGCAGCGTTACCAGGGGATTCGGCTATGGCTACACCTTC. Residues: CSVTRGFGYGYTF. Supplemented by reference TRBV29-1 and TRBJ1-2, the full variable domain reads SAVISQKPSRDICQRGTSLTIQCQVDSQVTMMFWYRQQPGQSLTLIATANQGSEATYESGFVIDKFPISRPNLTFSTLTVSNMSPEDSSIYLCSVTRGFGYGYTFGSGTRLTVV.

This chain uses TRBV5-1 with TRBJ2-5; the D gene is possibly TRBD1 (5 bases). CDR1 and CDR2 (germline): SGHRS, YFSETQ. V lost 3 bases and J lost 2, with 8 bases in between. This CDR3 region has 13 residues. The CDR3 DNA is TGCGCCAGCAGCTGGGGCGGTCAAGAGACCCAGTACTTC. This gives the protein CASSWGGQETQYF.

The V and J genes are TRBV7-3 and TRBJ2-3; maybe TRBD1 (5 bases). The V gene lost 2 bases and the J gene lost 2 bases, with 11 bases spanning the gap. Germline CDR1 and CDR2: SGHTA and FQGTGA. The CDR3 consists of 15 residues. The CDR3 reads CASSLGALSTDTQYF. The CDR3 DNA reads TGTGCCAGCAGCTTAGGGGCCCTTTCCACAGATACGCAGTATTTT.

This clone was seen a handful of times. The chain carries TRBV20-1 and TRBJ2-7, with D perhaps matching TRBD2 (6 bases). The CDR3 loop spans 14 amino acids. The V end was cut by 3 bases, the J end by 4 bases, with 16 bases between. CDR1 is DFQATT, CDR2 SNEGSKA, per germline (reference sequence). CDR3 in amino acids: CSASIPGVWYEQYF. CDR3 sequence (DNA): TGCAGTGCTAGTATCCCGGGAGTCTGGTACGAGCAGTACTTC.

The rearrangement joins TRBV12-3 or TRBV12-4 to TRBJ1-1; tentative D call: TRBD1 (6 bases). V was cut by 0 bases and J by 8 bases, with 7 bases left in between. This CDR3 has 12 amino acids. The CDR3 reads CASSLAGAEAFF. The CDR3 coding sequence is TGTGCCAGCAGTTTAGCGGGGGCGGAAGCTTTCTTT.

This clone was found once. This chain links TRBV11-3 with TRBJ1-1; 7 nucleotides match TRBD1. This CDR3 has 12 amino acids. Germline values: CDR1 SGHNT, CDR2 YENEEA. Germline trimming cut 6 bases from V and 4 bases from J; bases unmatched to any gene: 2. The CDR3 DNA reads as TGTGCCAGCAGTTCAGGGGGCACTGAAGCTTTCTTT. This codes for CASSSGGTEAFF. The full variable domain, with the rest looked up from reference TRBV11-3 and TRBJ1-1, is EAGVVQSPRYKIIEKKQPVAFWCNPISGHNTLYWYLQNLGQGPELLIRYENEEAVDDSQLPKDRFSAERLKGVDSTLKIQPAELGDSAVYLCASSSGGTEAFFGQGTRLTVV.

This chain's CDR3 is CASRPGTSNYGYTF. CDR3 sequence (DNA): TGTGCCAGCAGGCCCGGGACAAGTAACTATGGCTACACCTTC. The chain links TRBV6-5 to TRBJ1-2; D is possibly TRBD1 (6 bases). The CDR3 sequence is 14 residues long. The V end lost 6 bases, the J end lost 1 base, and 12 bases lay between the germline ends. In germline, CDR1 is MNHEY, CDR2 SVGAGI.